Listed here is a single TCR beta chain. Germline CDR1 is MNHNY and CDR2 is SVGAGI (reference sequence). V lost 5 bases and J lost 2, with 12 bases in between. This CDR3 has 14 amino acids. This sample is part of a study of blood T cells in healthy people across ages. A second PCR, run for roughly 7 to 11 cycles, used a sample-barcoded 5' primer plus a J-beta primer mix. TCRdb re-derived calls from the 5' RACE reads in MiXCR, one entry per CDR3 protein. The repertoire consists of 800,000 or so distinct CDR3 sequences, with just under 25% occurring once and the leading ten covering under 4%. This sample also belongs to another study, concerning T cells of mothers and their children.

The sequenced sample was blood. The chain has TRBV6-6 and TRBJ1-2, with D possibly matching TRBD1 (5 bases). This receptor was obtained from a boy aged 5-17 years in good health. CDR3 region: CASSLQEGNYGYTF. The DNA for the CDR3 is TGTGCCAGCAGTCTGCAGGAGGGGAACTATGGCTACACCTTC.